This TCR beta chain was captured by sequencing in a study of T cells in Graves' hyperthyroidism and ophthalmopathy. Concerning this clonotype itself: No antigen is known for it.

Clinical symptoms, serum thyroxine and TRAb, thyroid ultrasound and orbital computed tomography together formed the diagnostic basis. Germline CDR1 reads MNHNS; CDR2 reads SASEGT. The junction had 14 bases not matched to a gene; V was cut back by 5 bases and J by 7 bases. The CDR3 totals 17 residues. Study-level points and caveats: Expanded thyroid clonotypes (above 0.001) were mostly also found in blood.

TCR beta CDR3 region amplification was performed from RNA transcripts. HTBI primers were the set used in a first-round RT-PCR of the TCR CDR3. TCRdb passed the multiplex PCR reads through MiXCR, listing each CDR3 protein once. This table holds hundreds of thousands of distinct CDR3 sequences, about 15% found once. The specimen was blood. V is TRBV6-1 and J is TRBJ1-5; 10 nucleotides agree with TRBD1. The source is a young woman with Graves' ophthalmopathy. The CDR3, as DNA: TGTGCCAGCAGTACGCCTCGGACAGGGGGAAGTCGGCAGCCCCAGCATTTT. As protein: CASSTPRTGGSRQPQHF.